Reported below is one T cell receptor beta chain. As yet, its antigen is unknown. TCRdb re-called the RT-PCR reads with MiXCR, one entry per CDR3 protein. In the table there are 600,000 to 850,000 distinct CDR3 sequences, about 15% of which are singletons. This record belongs to a study of response to subunit inactivated influenza vaccine. Study observations and caveats: Authors suggested seasonal influenza vaccinations each recruit few new T cells.

The V gene lost 3 bases and the J gene lost 11 bases, with 11 bases spanning the gap. Germline CDR1 is KGHSH and CDR2 is LQKENI. CDR3 size: 12 residues. The sequence derives from a man aged 50 or older who received an inactivated influenza vaccine. Sequences were derived from PBMCs from blood, sampled 14 to 15 days before vaccination. V is TRBV18 and J is TRBJ2-4; tentatively, D is TRBD1 (5 bases). CDR3 in amino acids: CASSPVQELQYF. The CDR3, as DNA: TGTGCCAGCTCACCGGTACAGGAGCTTCAGTACTTC.